This T cell receptor (beta chain) was sequenced during a study of radiotherapy plus CTLA-4 blockade in lung cancer. Study context: In 18% of patients, objective responses were seen; about 30% had disease control.

In chemo-refractory metastatic non-small-cell lung cancer, patients got ipilimumab CTLA-4 blockade together with focal radiation. Here immunoSEQ multiplex PCR was the method, and the copy in TCRdb shows in-frame clones only, minus some. The repertoire holds around 80,000 clones, with 70% to 85% as singletons. Study-wide results and caveats: There was expansion of tumor-derived TCR clones in blood after radiotherapy plus ipilimumab. Together with interferon-beta, which increased in serum after radiation, early dynamic changes in blood T cell clones were reportedly the best predictors of response.

This clone appeared a few times. Its antigen is not identified. Germline loops: CDR1 MGHRA, CDR2 YSYEKL. This CDR3 comprises 17 residues. Unmatched junction bases numbered 6, after V lost 2 bases and J lost 1 base. The gene calls are TRBV4-1 and TRBJ2-1; TRBD1 matches 9 bases. The specimen was peripheral blood, collected from a patient treated with radiotherapy plus ipilimumab. The clonotype originates from a human donor with non-small cell lung cancer whose response to radiotherapy plus ipilimumab could not be evaluated. CDR3 sequence reads: CASSQTGQGFSYNEQFF. The CDR3 coding sequence is TGCGCCAGCAGCCAAACGGGACAGGGTTTTTCCTACAATGAGCAGTTCTTC.